The present entry profiles one T cell receptor beta chain with its context. This sample is part of a study of CD8 T cells in Susac syndrome. Random hexamers were used to reverse transcribe 0.5 to 1 ug of RNA. Amplification of the TCR beta CDR3 was carried out by immunoSEQ multiplex PCR, which spanned a total of 54 Vbeta and 13 Jbeta segments. A single record per CDR3 protein comes from TCRdb applying MiXCR to the immunoSEQ multiplex PCR reads. Found here are 150,000 to 180,000 distinct CDR3 sequences, roughly 94% of them singletons; the top ten hold about 0.21%. The sample consisted of CD8+ T cells from PBMCs. This receptor was obtained from a human donor with multiple sclerosis.

The CDR3 DNA reads as TGCGCCAGCAGCTTGGCGGGCCGAGCCTACGAGCAGTACTTC. It specifies CASSLAGRAYEQYF. The V gene is TRBV5-1, the J gene TRBJ2-7; D not resolved. CDR1 and CDR2 from the germline V gene are SGHRS and YFSETQ. Deletions cut 0 bases from V and 2 bases from J, with 9 bases between. CDR3 length equals 14 residues. The full variable domain, with the rest looked up from reference TRBV5-1 and TRBJ2-7, is KAGVTQTPRYLIKTRGQQVTLSCSPISGHRSVSWYQQTPGQGLQFLFEYFSETQRNKGNFPGRFSGRQFSNSRSEMNVSTLELGDSALYLCASSLAGRAYEQYFGPGTRLTVT.